This T cell receptor (beta chain) was sequenced in a study of shared clonotypes between healthy human individuals. Source study methods: Sequence data from immunoSEQ were junction-only and lacked quality scores; consequently, filtering differed. Using immunoSEQ multiplex PCR, the repertoire was profiled, and TCRdb retains in-frame clones only, with some absent. For V, J and clone size, that table is used; D and trimming come from the DNA. The sample lists about 510,000 clones, roughly 78% occurring once. CDR1 and CDR2 from the germline V gene are SSHAT and FNYEAQ (reference sequence). The germline V and J ends were trimmed by 2 bases and 4 bases, with 7 bases remaining between them. The CDR3 runs to 13 residues. The study enrolled healthy HIV-negative adults without recent acute infections or vaccinations as donors.

The chain carries TRBV7-7 and TRBJ2-3; D tentatively reads TRBD1 or TRBD2 (5 bases each). This clonotype was obtained from a woman aged 40-49 years in good health. Some clones in this sample may be carry-over from other donors' samples. The sample comprised PBMCs. In DNA form, the CDR3 reads TGTGCCAGCAGCTTACTGGGGGCAGATACGCAGTATTTT. It codes for CASSLLGADTQYF.